This T cell receptor (beta chain) was profiled in a study of blood T cells in healthy people across ages. Sample-barcoded 5' priming and a J-beta primer mix drove a second PCR of roughly 7 to 11 cycles. All cDNA molecules were each tagged by a template-switch adaptor with 12 random nucleotides. TCRdb itself ran the 5' RACE reads through MiXCR, one entry per CDR3 protein. The sample yields more than 600,000 distinct CDR3 sequences, roughly 25% seen once. Looked up from germline, CDR1 is DFQATT and CDR2 is SNEGSKA (reference sequence). Trimming pared 5 bases from V and 1 base from J, leaving 11 bases between. This CDR3 spans 13 amino acids. The sample also formed part of further work on T cells of mothers and their children. Per that paper: In this cohort, donors were three healthy Caucasian mothers plus their six children. Per 15 ul, 1.5 ug of RNA was used, with all extracted RNA going into cDNA synthesis.

This receptor was identified in a boy aged 5 to 17 in good health. The specimen was blood. V and J are TRBV20-1 and TRBJ2-5; tentative D call: TRBD1 (5 bases). CDR3 in amino acids: CSAPQGFQETQYF. CDR3 DNA sequence: TGCAGTGCTCCGCAGGGTTTCCAAGAGACCCAGTACTTC.